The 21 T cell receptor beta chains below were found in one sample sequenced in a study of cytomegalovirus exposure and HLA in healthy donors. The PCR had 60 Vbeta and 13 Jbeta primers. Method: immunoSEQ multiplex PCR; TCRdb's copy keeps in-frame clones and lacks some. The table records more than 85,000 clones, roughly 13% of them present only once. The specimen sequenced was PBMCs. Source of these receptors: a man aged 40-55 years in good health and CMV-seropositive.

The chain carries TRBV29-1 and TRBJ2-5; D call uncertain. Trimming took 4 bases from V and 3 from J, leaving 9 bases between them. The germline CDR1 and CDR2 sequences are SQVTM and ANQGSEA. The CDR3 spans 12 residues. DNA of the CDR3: TGCAGCGTTGTTGTAACGGAAGAGACCCAGTACTTC. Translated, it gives CSVVVTEETQYF.

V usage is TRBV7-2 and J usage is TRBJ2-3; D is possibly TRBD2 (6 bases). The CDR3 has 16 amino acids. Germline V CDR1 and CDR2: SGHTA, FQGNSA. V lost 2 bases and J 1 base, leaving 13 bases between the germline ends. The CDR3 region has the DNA TGTGCCAGCAGCTTAACGCGGACTACTCGCACAGATACGCAGTATTTT. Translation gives CASSLTRTTRTDTQYF.

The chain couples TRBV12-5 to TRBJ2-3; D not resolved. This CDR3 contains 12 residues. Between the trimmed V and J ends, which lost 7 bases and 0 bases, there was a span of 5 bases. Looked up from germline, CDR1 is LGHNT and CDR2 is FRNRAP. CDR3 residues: CASARSTDTQYF. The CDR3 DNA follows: TGTGCTAGTGCCCGGAGCACAGATACGCAGTATTTT.

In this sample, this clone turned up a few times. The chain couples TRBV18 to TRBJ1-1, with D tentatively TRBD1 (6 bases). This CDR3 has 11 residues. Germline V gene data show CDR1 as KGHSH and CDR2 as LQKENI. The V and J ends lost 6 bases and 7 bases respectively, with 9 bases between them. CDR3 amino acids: CASSQQGEAFF. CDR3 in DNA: TGTGCCAGCTCGCAACAGGGTGAAGCTTTCTTT.

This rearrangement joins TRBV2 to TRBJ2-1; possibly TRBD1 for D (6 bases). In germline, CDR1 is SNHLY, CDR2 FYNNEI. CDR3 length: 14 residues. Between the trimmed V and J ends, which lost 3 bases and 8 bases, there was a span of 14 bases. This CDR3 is CASSDRDNPDEQFF. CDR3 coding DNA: TGTGCCAGCAGTGACCGGGACAACCCGGATGAGCAGTTCTTC. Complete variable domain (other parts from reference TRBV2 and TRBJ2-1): EPEVTQTPSHQVTQMGQEVILRCVPISNHLYFYWYRQILGQKVEFLVSFYNNEISEKSEIFDDQFSVERPDGSNFTLKIRSTKLEDSAMYFCASSDRDNPDEQFFGPGTRLTVL.

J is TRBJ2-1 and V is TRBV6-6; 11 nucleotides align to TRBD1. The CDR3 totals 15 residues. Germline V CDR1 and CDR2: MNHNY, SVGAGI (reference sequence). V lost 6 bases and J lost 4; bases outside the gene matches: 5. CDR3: CASSPGTGGYNEQFF. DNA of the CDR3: TGTGCCAGCAGCCCGGGGACAGGGGGATACAATGAGCAGTTCTTC.

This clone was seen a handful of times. This chain's CDR3 is CASSGDSAYEQYF. DNA for the CDR3: TGTGCCAGCAGTGGGGACTCAGCCTACGAGCAGTACTTC. The rearrangement links TRBV2 to TRBJ2-7, with D possibly being TRBD2 (6 bases). Per germline, CDR1 SNHLY and CDR2 FYNNEI. This CDR3 is built from 13 residues. With 4 bases removed from V and 2 bases from J, the gap between germline ends came to 9 bases.

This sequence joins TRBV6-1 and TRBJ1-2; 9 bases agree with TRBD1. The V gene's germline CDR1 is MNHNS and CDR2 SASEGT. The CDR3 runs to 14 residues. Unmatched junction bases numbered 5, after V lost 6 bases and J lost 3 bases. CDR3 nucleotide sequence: TGTGCCAGCAGGCGGGACAGGGAGTACTATGGCTACACCTTC. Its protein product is CASRRDREYYGYTF.

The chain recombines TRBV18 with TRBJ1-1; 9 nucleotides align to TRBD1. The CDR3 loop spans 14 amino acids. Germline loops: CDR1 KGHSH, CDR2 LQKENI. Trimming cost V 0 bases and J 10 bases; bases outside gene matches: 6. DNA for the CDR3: TGTGCCAGCTCACCACCAAGAGACAGGGGGTTAGCTTTCTTT. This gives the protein CASSPPRDRGLAFF.

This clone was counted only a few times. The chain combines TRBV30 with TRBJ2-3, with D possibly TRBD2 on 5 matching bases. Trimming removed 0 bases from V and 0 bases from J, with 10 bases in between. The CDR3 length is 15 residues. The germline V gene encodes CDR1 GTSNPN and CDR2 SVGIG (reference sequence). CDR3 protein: CAWSVRRASTDTQYF. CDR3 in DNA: TGTGCCTGGAGTGTAAGGCGGGCTAGCACAGATACGCAGTATTTT. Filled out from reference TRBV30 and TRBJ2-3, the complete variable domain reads SQTIHQWPATLVQPVGSPLSLECTVEGTSNPNLYWYRQAAGRGLQLLFYSVGIGQISSEVPQNLSASRPQDRQFILSSKKLLLSDSGFYLCAWSVRRASTDTQYFGPGTRLTVL.

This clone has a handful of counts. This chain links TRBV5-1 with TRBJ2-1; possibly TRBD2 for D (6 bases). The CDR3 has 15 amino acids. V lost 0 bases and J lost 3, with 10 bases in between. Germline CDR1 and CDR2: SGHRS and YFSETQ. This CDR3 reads CASSLAGSNYNEQFF. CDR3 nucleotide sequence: TGCGCCAGCAGCTTGGCCGGGAGTAACTACAATGAGCAGTTCTTC.

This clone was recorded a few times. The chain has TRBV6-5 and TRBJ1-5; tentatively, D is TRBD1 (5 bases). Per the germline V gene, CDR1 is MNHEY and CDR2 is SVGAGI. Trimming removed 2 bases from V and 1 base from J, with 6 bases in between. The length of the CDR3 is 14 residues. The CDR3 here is CASSYDRSNQPQHF. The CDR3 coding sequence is TGTGCCAGCAGTTACGACAGAAGCAATCAGCCCCAGCATTTT.

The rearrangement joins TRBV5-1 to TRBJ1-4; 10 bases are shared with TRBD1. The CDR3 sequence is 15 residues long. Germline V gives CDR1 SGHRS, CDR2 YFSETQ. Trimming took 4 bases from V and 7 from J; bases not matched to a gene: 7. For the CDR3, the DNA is TGCGCCAGCAGCCCCAGGACAGGGGGAAGTGAAAAACTGTTTTTT. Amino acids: CASSPRTGGSEKLFF.

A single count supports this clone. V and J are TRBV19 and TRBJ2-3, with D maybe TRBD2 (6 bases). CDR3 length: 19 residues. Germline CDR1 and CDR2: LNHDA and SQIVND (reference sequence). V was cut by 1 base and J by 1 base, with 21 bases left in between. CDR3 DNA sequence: TGTGCCAGTAGTATAGCTGCGGGACGGCGAGTCCTACGCACAGATACGCAGTATTTT. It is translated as CASSIAAGRRVLRTDTQYF.

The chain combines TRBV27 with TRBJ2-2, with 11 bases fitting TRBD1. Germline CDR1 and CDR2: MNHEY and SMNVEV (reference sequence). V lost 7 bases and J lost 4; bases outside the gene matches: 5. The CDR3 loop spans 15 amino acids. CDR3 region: CASKGQGVGTGELFF. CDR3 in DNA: TGTGCCAGCAAGGGACAGGGGGTTGGCACCGGGGAGCTGTTTTTT.

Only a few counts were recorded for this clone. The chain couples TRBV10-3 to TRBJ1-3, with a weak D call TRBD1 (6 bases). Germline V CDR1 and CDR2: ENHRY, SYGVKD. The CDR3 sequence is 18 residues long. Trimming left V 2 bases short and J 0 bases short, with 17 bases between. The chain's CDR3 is CAISETSGAQHSGNTIYF. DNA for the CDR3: TGTGCCATCAGTGAGACGTCAGGGGCGCAACACTCTGGAAACACCATATATTTT.

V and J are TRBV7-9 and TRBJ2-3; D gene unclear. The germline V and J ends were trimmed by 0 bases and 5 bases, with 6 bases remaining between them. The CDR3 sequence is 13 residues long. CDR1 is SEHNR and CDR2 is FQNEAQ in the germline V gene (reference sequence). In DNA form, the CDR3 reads TGTGCCAGCAGCTTAGCCGCGCGAGATACGCAGTATTTT. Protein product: CASSLAARDTQYF.

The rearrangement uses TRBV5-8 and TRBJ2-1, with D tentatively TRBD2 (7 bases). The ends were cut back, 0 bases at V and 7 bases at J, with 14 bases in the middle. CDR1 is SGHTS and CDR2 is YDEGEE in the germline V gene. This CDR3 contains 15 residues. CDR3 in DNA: TGTGCCAGCAGCTTGGTTGGGGGGGGCTCGAATGAGCAGTTCTTC. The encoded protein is CASSLVGGGSNEQFF.

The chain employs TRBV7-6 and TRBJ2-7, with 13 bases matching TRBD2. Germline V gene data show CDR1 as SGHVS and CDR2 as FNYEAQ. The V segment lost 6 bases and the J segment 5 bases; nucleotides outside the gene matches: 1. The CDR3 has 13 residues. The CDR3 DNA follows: TGTGCCAGCAGACTAGCGGGAGGGGACGAGCAGTACTTC. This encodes CASRLAGGDEQYF.

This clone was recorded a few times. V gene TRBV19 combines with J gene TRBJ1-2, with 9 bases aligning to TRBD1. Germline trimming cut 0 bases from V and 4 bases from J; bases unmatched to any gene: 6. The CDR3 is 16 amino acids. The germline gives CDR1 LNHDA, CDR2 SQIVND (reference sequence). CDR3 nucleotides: TGTGCCAGTAGTATAGAGCCTGGGACAGGGAGCTATGGCTACACCTTC. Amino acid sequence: CASSIEPGTGSYGYTF.

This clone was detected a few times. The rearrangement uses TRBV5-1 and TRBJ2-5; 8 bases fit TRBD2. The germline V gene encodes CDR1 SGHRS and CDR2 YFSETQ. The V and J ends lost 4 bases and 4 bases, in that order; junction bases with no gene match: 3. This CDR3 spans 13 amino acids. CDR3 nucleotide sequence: TGCGCCAGCAGCCCCGGGACTAGAGAGACCCAGTACTTC. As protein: CASSPGTRETQYF.